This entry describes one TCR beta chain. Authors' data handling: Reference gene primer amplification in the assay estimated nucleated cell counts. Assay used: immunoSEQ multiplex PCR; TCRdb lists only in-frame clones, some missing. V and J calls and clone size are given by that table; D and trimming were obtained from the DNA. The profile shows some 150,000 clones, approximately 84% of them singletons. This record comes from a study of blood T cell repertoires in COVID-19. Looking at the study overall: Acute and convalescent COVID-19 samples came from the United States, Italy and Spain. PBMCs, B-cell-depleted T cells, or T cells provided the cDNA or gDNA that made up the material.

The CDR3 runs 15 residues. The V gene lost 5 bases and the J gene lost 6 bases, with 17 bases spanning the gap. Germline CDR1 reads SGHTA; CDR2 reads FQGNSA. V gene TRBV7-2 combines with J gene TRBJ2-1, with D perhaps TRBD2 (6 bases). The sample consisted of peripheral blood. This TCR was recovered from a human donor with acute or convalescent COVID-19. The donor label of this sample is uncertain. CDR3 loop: CASSLGTDPSNEQFF. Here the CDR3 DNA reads TGTGCCAGCAGCCTCGGGACTGACCCTTCCAATGAGCAGTTCTTC.